The 13 T cell receptor beta chains reported below all come from one sample, sequenced in a study of T cell responses to AZD1222 COVID-19 vaccine (dated by TCRdb to about 2021). Libraries were prepared through the immunoSEQ multiplex PCR assay. Not all clones reach the TCRdb copy of this immuneACCESS table, which keeps in-frame sequences only. Checked studies attribute under half of the gap to unresolved V genes and leave the rest unexplained. The sample table records 150,000 or so clones; about 94% of these occur just once. Jointly, the top ten make up more than 3% of the sample. The time point label corresponds to: baseline before first vaccination. Specimen: peripheral blood, collected on day 0 of AZD1222 vaccination. The receptors were gathered from an adult in good health.

The chain employs TRBV28 and TRBJ1-1; D may be TRBD1 (5 bases). V lost 7 bases and J lost 5, with 17 bases in between. The CDR3 is made up of 14 amino acids. Germline V lookup: CDR1 MDHEN, CDR2 SYDVKM. CDR3 DNA: TGTGCCAGCAACCCCCGGGGGGGGTTAACTGAAGCTTTCTTT. This encodes CASNPRGGLTEAFF.

The chain combines TRBV19 with TRBJ1-1, with TRBD1 identical over 8 bases. Germline CDR1 reads LNHDA; CDR2 reads SQIVND (reference sequence). The CDR3 loop spans 16 amino acids. With V trimmed by 2 bases and J by 1 base, 6 bases remained unmatched. The DNA of the CDR3 is TGTGCCAGTAGTATATCCCCGACAGGGGCGAACACTGAAGCTTTCTTT. Translated, it gives CASSISPTGANTEAFF.

The gene calls are TRBV19 and TRBJ2-3, with 7 bases lining up with TRBD1. The J segment lost 2 bases and the V segment lost 6 bases, leaving 5 bases of the junction unmatched. The CDR3 covers 14 residues. Germline V lookup: CDR1 LNHDA, CDR2 SQIVND (reference sequence). Here the CDR3 DNA reads TGTGCCAGTAGGAAGGGACAGATCACAGATACGCAGTATTTT. Amino acid sequence: CASRKGQITDTQYF.

The chain uses TRBV7-2 and TRBJ1-5, with D perhaps TRBD1 (6 bases). Germline V CDR1 and CDR2: SGHTA, FQGNSA. Trimming took 5 bases from V and 9 from J, leaving 8 bases between them. The CDR3 is made up of 11 amino acids. The CDR3 spells CASSAQGPQHF. In nucleotides, the CDR3 is TGTGCCAGCAGCGCACAGGGGCCCCAGCATTTT.

J is TRBJ2-3 and V is TRBV13; 8 bases agree with TRBD2. CDR1 is PRHDT and CDR2 is FYEKMQ in the germline V gene (reference sequence). The ends lost 0 bases at V and 2 bases at J; junction bases unmatched: 4. The CDR3 runs 16 residues. Here the CDR3 reads CASSLGTSGTTDTQYF. Here the CDR3 DNA reads TGTGCCAGCAGCTTAGGAACTAGCGGAACCACAGATACGCAGTATTTT.

The chain employs TRBV7-2 and TRBJ1-5; D remains unclear. V was clipped by 1 base and J by 2 bases, with 6 bases between them. The CDR3 length is 14 residues. Germline V gene sequence: CDR1 SGHTA, CDR2 FQGNSA. The CDR3 region has the DNA TGTGCCAGCAGCTTAGTTGGGGGCAATCAGCCCCAGCATTTT. Protein sequence: CASSLVGGNQPQHF.

This chain uses TRBV5-6 with TRBJ1-1; 8 nucleotides match TRBD1. J lost 1 base, V lost 0 bases, and 8 bases had no gene match. The germline V gene encodes CDR1 SGHDT and CDR2 YYEEEE. The length of the CDR3 is 17 residues. The CDR3 DNA sequence: TGTGCCAGCAGCTTGGCTCGGGACAGGAGGAGGAACACTGAAGCTTTCTTT. It yields the protein CASSLARDRRRNTEAFF.

J is TRBJ2-5 and V is TRBV6-6; 9 bases map to TRBD2. V shed 4 bases, J shed 4 bases, and the junction held 10 bases outside the gene matches. This CDR3 is 16 amino acids long. The germline V gene has CDR1 MNHNY and CDR2 SVGAGI (reference sequence). CDR3 in DNA: TGTGCCAGCAGTTTCCCGGCCGGGACTAGCTTAGAGACCCAGTACTTC. The encoded protein is CASSFPAGTSLETQYF.

This chain uses TRBV3-1 (or the pseudogene TRBV3-2) with TRBJ1-5; 7 positions agree with TRBD1. J gave up 7 bases and V 5 bases, and 2 bases lay outside the gene matches. CDR3 length: 12 residues. Germline CDR1 is LGHDT and CDR2 is YNNKEL (reference sequence). For the CDR3, the DNA is TGTGCCAGCAGCGGAGGGGGCCAGCCCCAGCATTTT. Protein product: CASSGGGQPQHF.

The chain couples TRBV5-1 to TRBJ2-1; D perhaps matches TRBD2 (6 bases). V gave up 4 bases and J gave up 0 bases, with 17 bases separating them. This CDR3 spans 17 amino acids. The germline V gene encodes CDR1 SGHRS and CDR2 YFSETQ. The CDR3 DNA sequence: TGCGCCAGCAGCCCTAGCGTTACTAAGAGCTCCTACAATGAGCAGTTCTTC. It yields the protein CASSPSVTKSSYNEQFF.

Judged by abundance, this clone is medium-sized. The chain is built from TRBV15 and TRBJ2-7, with TRBD1 identical over 9 bases. Germline loops: CDR1 LNHNV, CDR2 YYDKDF (reference sequence). Trimming cost V 3 bases and J 1 base; bases outside gene matches: 7. The CDR3 is 16 residues long. The CDR3 DNA is TGTGCCACCAGCAGGGGGACAGGGACTGGGTCCTACGAGCAGTACTTC. Translation: CATSRGTGTGSYEQYF.

The chain uses TRBV19 and TRBJ1-6; D ambiguous. Looked up from germline, CDR1 is LNHDA and CDR2 is SQIVND (reference sequence). The CDR3 is 14 residues long. Trimming shortened V by 10 bases and J by 5 bases, and 15 bases separated the two germline ends. The CDR3 sequence is CATGRTLDNSPLHF. CDR3 bases: TGTGCCACCGGACGGACCCTTGATAATTCACCCCTCCACTTT.

The rearrangement uses TRBV28 and TRBJ1-5, with D possibly matching TRBD1 (6 bases). V lost 7 bases and J 4 bases, leaving 14 bases between the germline ends. Germline V CDR1 and CDR2: MDHEN, SYDVKM. There are 14 residues in the CDR3. CDR3 nucleotide sequence: TGTGCCAGCATCCCAGCGGGGACAAATCAGCCCCAGCATTTT. Its translation is CASIPAGTNQPQHF.